One sample yielded the 27 T cell receptor beta chains listed below, sequenced in a study of T-cell reconstitution after alpha-beta-depleted transplantation in children. TCRbeta library construction was performed incorporating unique molecular identifiers. TCRdb re-derived calls from the PCR reads in MiXCR, one entry per CDR3 protein. In the table there are 500,000 to 750,000 distinct CDR3 sequences, under 15% of which are singletons. Sequencing was performed on PBMCs, mostly from graft donor cells, taken 360 days after TCRalphabeta/CD19-depleted stem cell transplant. Receptor source: a male patient younger than 18 who had a stem cell transplant for acute myeloid leukemia, so the T cells may come from the graft donor.

This clonotype was found a few times. This chain links TRBV4-3 with TRBJ2-1; D not resolved. V gave up 4 bases and J gave up 7 bases, with 20 bases separating them. The germline V gene has CDR1 LGHNA and CDR2 YSLEER. The CDR3 is made up of 16 amino acids. The CDR3, as DNA: TGCGCCAGCAGCCCTATCCCGGGCTTCTCCCCGAATGAGCAGTTCTTC. Translation: CASSPIPGFSPNEQFF.

This clonotype was seen a handful of times. CDR3 loop: CASSLIVSPGTGELFF. CDR3 DNA: TGTGCCAGCAGCTTAATCGTGTCTCCGGGAACCGGGGAGCTGTTTTTT. This chain connects TRBV7-8 to TRBJ2-2, with a possible D match to TRBD2 (5 bases). This CDR3 spans 16 amino acids. Trimming took 2 bases from V and 5 from J, leaving 15 bases between them. In germline, CDR1 is SGHVS, CDR2 FQNEAQ.

The chain has TRBV3-1 and TRBJ2-5, with D perhaps matching TRBD1 or TRBD2 (5 bases each). Germline-derived CDR1 and CDR2 are LGHDT and YNNKEL (reference sequence). The CDR3 sequence is 17 residues long. Between the trimmed V and J ends, which lost 11 bases and 2 bases, there was a span of 27 bases. The CDR3 DNA is TGTGCCTCCTGCCAACACAGGAGCGGAGCCGGGCAAGAGACCCAGTACTTC. It codes for CASCQHRSGAGQETQYF.

V gene TRBV7-2 combines with J gene TRBJ2-2; 12 nucleotides match TRBD1. The germline CDR1 and CDR2 sequences are SGHTA and FQGNSA. This CDR3 region has 15 residues. After removal of 5 bases from V and 5 bases from J, the junction contained 3 bases not matched to a gene. The chain's CDR3 is CASSEGQGATGELFF. CDR3 DNA: TGTGCCAGCAGCGAGGGACAGGGGGCGACCGGGGAGCTGTTTTTT.

This chain connects TRBV29-1 to TRBJ2-3; 11 bases agree with TRBD1. The CDR3 is made up of 16 amino acids. V shed 6 bases, J shed 2 bases, and the junction held 10 bases outside the gene matches. Germline values: CDR1 SQVTM, CDR2 ANQGSEA. The CDR3 is CSVPPGQGVDTDTQYF. Here the CDR3 DNA reads TGCAGCGTCCCTCCGGGACAGGGGGTTGACACAGATACGCAGTATTTT.

V gene TRBV5-4 combines with J gene TRBJ2-5, with 9 nucleotides matching TRBD1. Germline V gene sequence: CDR1 SGHNT, CDR2 YYREEE (reference sequence). The CDR3 has 15 residues. V dropped 4 bases and J dropped 5; count of bases not matched to a gene: 9. CDR3 sequence reads: CASSLGTGMWETQYF. The CDR3 bases are TGTGCCAGCAGCCTAGGGACAGGGATGTGGGAGACCCAGTACTTC.

This clonotype was detected many times. The genes are TRBV5-5 and TRBJ2-7; 9 bases are a match to TRBD1. The germline CDR1 and CDR2 sequences are SGHKS and YYEKEE (reference sequence). This CDR3 spans 16 amino acids. J was trimmed by 1 base and V by 0 bases; bases with no gene match: 5. CDR3 DNA sequence: TGTGCCAGCAGCTTGGTAGGGACAGGGTGGTCCTACGAGCAGTACTTC. It translates to CASSLVGTGWSYEQYF.

The sample holds a few counts of this clonotype. The rearrangement joins TRBV11-3 to TRBJ2-7, with 7 bases identical to TRBD1. Germline CDR1 and CDR2: SGHNT and YENEEA. The length of the CDR3 is 19 residues. V lost 2 bases to trimming and J lost 6 bases; unmatched junction nucleotides: 22. The CDR3 DNA follows: TGTGCCAGCAGCTTATTGGGACAGAAAGATTATACAGGATGGGGCGAGCAGTACTTC. This sequence encodes CASSLLGQKDYTGWGEQYF.

This clonotype occurred many times. This chain links TRBV6-2 or TRBV6-3 with TRBJ2-1, with 12 bases fitting TRBD2. Germline CDR1 and CDR2: MNHEY and SVGEGT. The CDR3 has 17 residues. J lost 7 bases, V lost 2 bases, and 9 bases had no gene match. In DNA, the CDR3 is TGTGCCAGCAGTTACGGGTCTAGCGGGAGGGCGAGTAATGAGCAGTTCTTC. Translated, it gives CASSYGSSGRASNEQFF.

Only a few counts were recorded for this clonotype. V and J are TRBV24-1 and TRBJ2-1; no firm D call. Germline V gives CDR1 KGHDR, CDR2 SFDVKD. The germline V and J ends were trimmed by 1 base and 0 bases, with 6 bases remaining between them. The CDR3 length is 15 residues. As DNA, the CDR3 is TGTGCCACCAGTGATTTTGCCAGCTCCTACAATGAGCAGTTCTTC. It yields the protein CATSDFASSYNEQFF.

This chain connects TRBV5-1 to TRBJ2-7; the D is unclear. Germline CDR1 and CDR2: SGHRS and YFSETQ. This CDR3 is built from 17 residues. The V and J ends lost 0 bases and 1 base respectively, with 17 bases between them. The CDR3 here is CASSLGSGSTGSYEQYF. The CDR3 region has the DNA TGCGCCAGCAGCTTGGGATCCGGGTCAACCGGTTCCTACGAGCAGTACTTC.

Only a few counts were recorded for this clonotype. The chain recombines TRBV6-2 or TRBV6-3 with TRBJ1-1, with D possibly matching TRBD1 (6 bases). Trimming shortened V by 2 bases and J by 4 bases, and 17 bases separated the two germline ends. In germline, CDR1 is MNHEY, CDR2 SVGEGT. The CDR3 length is 16 residues. In nucleotides, the CDR3 is TGTGCCAGCAGTTACCGCGGACAGACAATAACCACTGAAGCTTTCTTT. This encodes CASSYRGQTITTEAFF.

The chain recombines TRBV11-2 with TRBJ1-6; D unclear. Germline V CDR1 and CDR2: SGHAT, FQNNGV. The ends were cut back, 5 bases at V and 4 bases at J, with 18 bases in the middle. The CDR3 totals 17 residues. In DNA, the CDR3 is TGTGCCAGCAGCCCAGCGGGGTGGCCAAGATATAATTCACCCCTCCACTTT. This sequence encodes CASSPAGWPRYNSPLHF.

The sample holds a few counts of this clonotype. This rearrangement joins TRBV9 to TRBJ2-7; weak D call: TRBD2 (5 bases). Per germline, CDR1 SGDLS and CDR2 YYNGEE. The CDR3 runs 14 residues. The ends were cut back, 4 bases at V and 0 bases at J, with 11 bases in the middle. This CDR3 is CASSSGLVSYEQYF. CDR3 in DNA: TGTGCCAGCAGCTCCGGACTGGTCTCCTACGAGCAGTACTTC.

This clonotype appeared many times. The genes are TRBV28 and TRBJ1-5; D is ambiguous. CDR1 and CDR2 from the germline V gene are MDHEN and SYDVKM. Trimming cost V 2 bases and J 0 bases, with 11 bases left between them. The CDR3 runs 16 residues. The CDR3 nucleotides read TGTGCCAGCAGTTTAGGACGCAGGCATAGCAATCAGCCCCAGCATTTT. Translating it yields CASSLGRRHSNQPQHF.

This clonotype has ten or more counts. The chain joins TRBV29-1 to TRBJ2-7; TRBD1 matches 7 bases. With 6 bases clipped from V and 0 bases from J, the junction kept 2 bases outside the gene matches. The CDR3 has 12 amino acids. Germline V gene data show CDR1 as SQVTM and CDR2 as ANQGSEA. CDR3 residues: CSVRDSSYEQYF. The CDR3 region has the DNA TGCAGCGTCCGGGACAGCTCCTACGAGCAGTACTTC.

This clonotype occurred a few times. The rearrangement joins TRBV5-1 to TRBJ2-7; D is perhaps TRBD1 (6 bases). The CDR3 is 14 residues long. Trimming took off 2 bases at V and 2 bases at J, with 11 bases between the two ends. From germline, CDR1 is SGHRS and CDR2 YFSETQ. The CDR3 DNA reads TGCGCCAGCAGCTTCGGACAGCTTACCTACGAGCAGTACTTC. Amino acids: CASSFGQLTYEQYF.

The sample holds a few counts of this clonotype. The chain employs TRBV30 and TRBJ1-5, with D hard to call. Germline CDR1 reads GTSNPN; CDR2 reads SVGIG (reference sequence). The CDR3 length is 12 residues. Between the trimmed V and J ends, which lost 1 base and 4 bases, there was a span of 5 bases. This CDR3 is CAWSEFNQPQHF. CDR3 nucleotide sequence: TGTGCCTGGAGTGAGTTTAATCAGCCCCAGCATTTT. Using reference TRBV30 and TRBJ1-5 for the parts outside the CDR3, the full variable domain is SQTIHQWPATLVQPVGSPLSLECTVEGTSNPNLYWYRQAAGRGLQLLFYSVGIGQISSEVPQNLSASRPQDRQFILSSKKLLLSDSGFYLCAWSEFNQPQHFGDGTRLSIL.

This clonotype was observed many times. The chain has TRBV20-1 and TRBJ2-1; TRBD2 might be the D (5 bases). The CDR3 runs to 17 residues. Germline values: CDR1 DFQATT, CDR2 SNEGSKA (reference sequence). V was shortened by 0 bases and J by 4 bases, with 19 bases between the two germline ends. CDR3 DNA sequence: TGCAGTGCTAGAGATTGGGTCAGGAGCGGCCGGTACAATGAGCAGTTCTTC. Protein sequence: CSARDWVRSGRYNEQFF.

In its sample, this clonotype was seen a few times. V gene TRBV7-3 combines with J gene TRBJ2-1, with a weak D call TRBD1 (6 bases). Trimming cost V 2 bases and J 2 bases, with 13 bases left between them. Germline V gene lookup returns CDR1 SGHTA and CDR2 FQGTGA. The CDR3 contains 16 residues. The CDR3 DNA follows: TGTGCCAGCAGCTTAGTCCCCGGGACAACCTACAATGAGCAGTTCTTC. Protein: CASSLVPGTTYNEQFF.

This clonotype came up many times. The chain couples TRBV28 to TRBJ1-2; D may be TRBD1 (6 bases). Germline assignment: CDR1 MDHEN and CDR2 SYDVKM. Trimming removed 1 base from V and 6 bases from J, with 24 bases in between. The CDR3 is made up of 18 amino acids. The CDR3 DNA is TGTGCCAGCAGTTTATTACCCGAATTAACACAGGGAGATAATGGCTACACCTTC. Amino acids: CASSLLPELTQGDNGYTF.

The chain is built from TRBV28 and TRBJ2-7, with 7 nucleotides matching TRBD1. V lost 2 bases to trimming and J lost 5 bases; unmatched junction nucleotides: 12. The CDR3 covers 16 residues. From germline, CDR1 is MDHEN and CDR2 SYDVKM. CDR3 residues: CASSLPQTGLRNEQYF. The CDR3 DNA is TGTGCCAGCAGTTTACCCCAGACAGGGCTACGGAACGAGCAGTACTTC.

This clonotype was observed a few times. J is TRBJ2-5 and V is TRBV11-2; TRBD1 or TRBD2 may be the D gene (6 bases each). Trimming took off 6 bases at V and 5 bases at J, with 13 bases between the two ends. There are 13 residues in the CDR3. Germline V gives CDR1 SGHAT, CDR2 FQNNGV. The CDR3 region is CASRLTGRETQYF. The CDR3 region has the DNA TGTGCCAGCAGACTTACAGGGAGGGAGACCCAGTACTTC.

The chain recombines TRBV19 with TRBJ2-7; possibly TRBD1 for D (6 bases). Trimming removed 5 bases from V and 7 bases from J, with 21 bases in between. In germline, CDR1 is LNHDA, CDR2 SQIVND (reference sequence). The CDR3 consists of 15 residues. The CDR3, as DNA: TGTGCCAGTAGTCGAAACGGACAGTTAATGGGAGAGCAGTACTTC. It codes for CASSRNGQLMGEQYF.

This clonotype was counted at least ten times. CDR3 sequence: CASSLQGATETQYF. Here the CDR3 DNA reads TGTGCCAGCAGCTTACAGGGGGCGACGGAGACCCAGTACTTC. This chain connects TRBV5-4 to TRBJ2-5, with 9 bases lining up with TRBD1. V was clipped by 2 bases and J by 5 bases; unmatched bases: 4. CDR3 size: 14 residues. The germline gives CDR1 SGHNT, CDR2 YYREEE (reference sequence).

This clonotype turned up a few times. This chain uses TRBV7-2 with TRBJ2-7; 16 positions match TRBD2. The junction had 7 bases not matched to a gene; V was cut back by 5 bases and J by 3 bases. Germline lookup yields CDR1 SGHTA and CDR2 FQGNSA. The length of the CDR3 is 17 residues. The CDR3 protein is CASSLGLAGGVYYEQYF. The DNA for the CDR3 is TGTGCCAGCAGCCTGGGACTAGCGGGAGGGGTCTACTACGAGCAGTACTTC.

This clonotype was recorded a few times. The CDR3 bases are TGCGCCAGCAGCTTGGGAGTAACTAGCGGGAGGGGGCTGGACGAGCAGTACTTC. Translated: CASSLGVTSGRGLDEQYF. The rearrangement joins TRBV5-1 to TRBJ2-7; 13 nucleotides align to TRBD2. The CDR3 has 18 amino acids. V gave up 0 bases and J gave up 5 bases; unmatched junction bases: 11. CDR1 and CDR2 from the germline V gene are SGHRS and YFSETQ. Full variable domain (remainder filled in from reference TRBV5-1 and TRBJ2-7): KAGVTQTPRYLIKTRGQQVTLSCSPISGHRSVSWYQQTPGQGLQFLFEYFSETQRNKGNFPGRFSGRQFSNSRSEMNVSTLELGDSALYLCASSLGVTSGRGLDEQYFGPGTRLTVT.